This entry lists 4 T cell receptor beta chains sequenced from one sample in a study of post-analysis software for immune sequencing data. The authors incorporated unique molecular identifiers into the TCR beta cDNA libraries. TCRdb redid the calling of the PCR reads with MiXCR, one entry per CDR3 protein. The table lists 650,000 to 850,000 distinct CDR3 sequences, around 45% of them singletons, with roughly 5.2% in the top ten. What these receptors recognize is not known. Study observations and caveats: Patients carried a handful of TRBV segments more frequently than controls did, and TRBV5-6, TRBV5-1 and TRBV20-1 were among them.

Source material: blood. The receptors here all came from a girl between 5 and 17 years old with multiple sclerosis.

This clonotype was seen a handful of times. The V gene is TRBV20-1, the J gene TRBJ2-7, with D uncertain. V lost 3 bases and J 6 bases, leaving 9 bases between the germline ends. In germline, CDR1 is DFQATT, CDR2 SNEGSKA (reference sequence). The CDR3 runs 11 residues. As DNA, the CDR3 is TGCAGTGCTAGCAGGATGTCCGAGCAGTACTTC. Translating gives CSASRMSEQYF.

The chain joins TRBV7-2 to TRBJ2-5; 8 positions agree with TRBD2. The DNA matches TRBJ2-7 better at its end, which makes the J call doubtful. Germline V gives CDR1 SGHTA, CDR2 FQGNSA. The CDR3 has 14 residues. CDR3 region: CASSLATSVGEQYF. The CDR3 nucleotides are TGTGCCAGCAGCTTAGCGACTAGCGTTGGCGAGCAGTACTTC.

This clonotype came up a few times. This CDR3 reads CASSLEAAEEQYF. As DNA, the CDR3 is TGTGCCAGCAGCTTAGAGGCAGCGGAGGAGCAGTACTTC. The chain joins TRBV7-9 to TRBJ2-7, with TRBD2 as a possible D gene (5 bases). Germline-derived CDR1 and CDR2 are SEHNR and FQNEAQ (reference sequence). CDR3 length equals 13 residues. Trimming removed 1 base from V and 7 bases from J, with 11 bases in between. The full variable domain, completed using reference TRBV7-9 and TRBJ2-7, is DTGVSQNPRHKITKRGQNVTFRCDPISEHNRLYWYRQTLGQGPEFLTYFQNEAQLEKSRLLSDRFSAERPKGSFSTLEIQRTEQGDSAMYLCASSLEAAEEQYFGPGTRLTVT.

The chain has TRBV5-1 and TRBJ2-3; maybe TRBD2 (6 bases). Trimming shortened V by 0 bases and J by 2 bases, and 10 bases separated the two germline ends. The germline gives CDR1 SGHRS, CDR2 YFSETQ. The CDR3 sequence is 15 residues long. CDR3 amino acids: CASSLDPGVTDTQYF. The CDR3, as DNA: TGCGCCAGCAGCTTGGACCCGGGAGTCACAGATACGCAGTATTTT.